The table lists the clone carrying this TCR beta chain with many counts. No antigen is known for it. RNA transcripts provided the template for amplifying TCR beta CDR3 regions. Following a first-round RT-PCR that used HTBI primers, a second-round multiplex PCR was carried out. TCRdb redid the calling of the multiplex PCR reads with MiXCR, one entry per CDR3 protein. This table holds over 650,000 distinct CDR3 sequences, about 40% found once. Orbital computed tomography, thyroid ultrasound, TRAb, serum thyroxine and clinical symptoms formed the basis of diagnosis. PBMCs were isolated by Ficoll-Paque density gradient centrifugation, using 7.5 to 10 ml of fresh peripheral blood as the starting material. The sample belongs to a study of Graves' ophthalmopathy and Graves' hyperthyroidism. Study overall: Peripheral blood collection took place at initial diagnosis, before any treatment. General study findings and limits: Blood also held most thyroid clonotypes expanded above 0.001 frequency.

The ends were cut back, 0 bases at V and 0 bases at J, with 3 bases in the middle. This CDR3 has 13 residues. Per germline, CDR1 LNHNV and CDR2 YYDKDF (reference sequence). This sequence joins TRBV15 and TRBJ2-7; D remains unclear. Sample: peripheral blood. This clonotype was obtained from an adult man with Graves' ophthalmopathy. The DNA for the CDR3 is TGTGCCACCAGCAGAGACAGCTCCTACGAGCAGTACTTC. It yields the protein CATSRDSSYEQYF.